These 15 T cell receptor beta chains originate from one sample sequenced in a study of somatic mutations in cytotoxic T cells in rheumatoid arthritis. Assay: immunoSEQ multiplex PCR; the TCRdb copy retains only in-frame clones and omits some. The profile shows roughly 16,000 clones, about 80% of them singletons. Sequenced input: CD8+ T cells sorted from blood. Receptors originate from an adult with rheumatoid arthritis.

This chain links TRBV6-6 with TRBJ1-2; TRBD1 is a possible D gene (6 bases). Deletions cut 2 bases from V and 8 bases from J, with 12 bases between. The CDR3 is made up of 13 amino acids. CDR1 and CDR2 from the germline V gene are MNHNY and SVGAGI (reference sequence). Written as DNA, the CDR3 is TGTGCCAGCAGTTACCGGGGGGCTGAGGGCTACACCTTC. It yields the protein CASSYRGAEGYTF.

This clone was observed a handful of times. This chain uses TRBV5-1 with TRBJ2-3; D gene unclear. The V gene lost 1 base and the J gene lost 2 bases, with 8 bases spanning the gap. Germline CDR1 SGHRS, CDR2 YFSETQ. This CDR3 spans 14 amino acids. The chain's CDR3 is CASSLRQNTDTQYF. CDR3 in DNA: TGCGCCAGCAGCTTGCGGCAGAACACAGATACGCAGTATTTT.

The chain is built from TRBV6-5 and TRBJ1-2, with D perhaps TRBD1 (5 bases). In germline, CDR1 is MNHEY, CDR2 SVGAGI. Trimming took 7 bases from V and 4 from J, leaving 16 bases between them. This CDR3 has 14 residues. CDR3 in amino acids: CASIRPPGGYGYTF. In DNA form, the CDR3 reads TGTGCCAGCATTCGGCCCCCTGGGGGCTATGGCTACACCTTC.

The chain combines TRBV15 with TRBJ1-1; the D is unclear. V was cut by 4 bases and J by 2 bases, with 8 bases left in between. The germline gives CDR1 LNHNV, CDR2 YYDKDF (reference sequence). The CDR3 runs to 13 residues. The CDR3: CATSITVNTEAFF. The CDR3 region has the DNA TGTGCCACCAGCATCACAGTAAACACTGAAGCTTTCTTT. The variable domain in full, completed from reference TRBV15 and TRBJ1-1, reads DAMVIQNPRYQVTQFGKPVTLSCSQTLNHNVMYWYQQKSSQAPKLLFHYYDKDFNNEADTPDNFQSRRPNTSFCFLDIRSPGLGDTAMYLCATSITVNTEAFFGQGTRLTVV.

This clone has just a few counts. This chain joins TRBV7-9 and TRBJ2-7, with D unclear. Germline values: CDR1 SEHNR, CDR2 FQNEAQ (reference sequence). This CDR3 is 14 amino acids long. V was trimmed by 1 base and J by 2 bases, leaving 9 bases between them. Here the CDR3 reads CASSLVGTTYEQYV. CDR3 coding DNA: TGTGCCAGCAGCTTAGTGGGCACTACCTACGAGCAGTACGTC.

The V gene is TRBV15, the J gene TRBJ2-6; D is ambiguous. V was clipped by 5 bases and J by 0 bases, with 5 bases between them. The CDR3 has 14 amino acids. Germline V gene lookup returns CDR1 LNHNV and CDR2 YYDKDF (reference sequence). Here the CDR3 reads CATSFSSGANVLTF. CDR3 coding DNA: TGTGCCACCAGCTTTAGCTCTGGGGCCAACGTCCTGACTTTC.

V and J are TRBV11-2 and TRBJ1-5; D ambiguous. The V end was cut by 0 bases, the J end by 1 base, with 13 bases between. The CDR3 has 17 amino acids. Germline V gene data show CDR1 as SGHAT and CDR2 as FQNNGV. The CDR3 sequence is CASSLESQEGSNQPQHF. CDR3 DNA sequence: TGTGCCAGCAGCTTAGAGTCGCAGGAGGGCAGCAATCAGCCCCAGCATTTT.

This clone was counted a few times. The chain uses TRBV2 and TRBJ2-7; D not resolved. The CDR3 totals 13 residues. CDR1 is SNHLY and CDR2 is FYNNEI in the germline V gene. Trimming left V 6 bases short and J 0 bases short, with 9 bases between. The CDR3 is CASREVSSYEQYF. The DNA for the CDR3 is TGTGCCAGCAGAGAGGTTAGCTCCTACGAGCAGTACTTC.

This clone was detected only once. The J gene is TRBJ2-1, the V gene TRBV7-3; the match to TRBD2 covers 8 bases. This CDR3 contains 17 residues. Germline lookup yields CDR1 SGHTA and CDR2 FQGTGA. V lost 2 bases, J lost 10 bases, and 16 bases stayed unmatched. The CDR3 nucleotides are TGTGCCAGCAGCTTATTAGGCGGGGGGCCGGAAATTGAGGAGCAGTTCTTC. Translating gives CASSLLGGGPEIEEQFF.

The chain recombines TRBV4-2 with TRBJ2-3; the D is unclear. This CDR3 is 11 amino acids long. Looked up from germline, CDR1 is LGHNA and CDR2 is YNFKEQ. Between the trimmed V and J ends, which lost 1 base and 6 bases, there was a span of 2 bases. The CDR3, as DNA: TGTGCCAGCAGCCAAGCCGATACGCAGTATTTT. It specifies CASSQADTQYF.

In its sample, this clone was seen once. The chain carries TRBV6-5 and TRBJ2-3; TRBD1 is a possible D gene (6 bases). Trimming cost V 2 bases and J 5 bases, with 11 bases left between them. The CDR3 sequence is 14 residues long. From germline, CDR1 is MNHEY and CDR2 SVGAGI. The DNA of the CDR3 is TGTGCCAGCAGTTACAAGGCAGGGGAAGATACGCAGTATTTT. Its protein product is CASSYKAGEDTQYF.

The chain links TRBV11-3 to TRBJ2-7; TRBD1 matches at 10 bases. CDR3 length: 18 residues. V trimming: 2 bases; J trimming: 4 bases; junction bases outside the gene matches: 14. The V gene's germline CDR1 is SGHNT and CDR2 YENEEA. As DNA, the CDR3 is TGTGCCAGCAGCTTAAGTTGCGGGTCCGGGACAGGGGTTTACGAGCAGTACTTC. Its protein product is CASSLSCGSGTGVYEQYF.

The CDR3 sequence: CASSLEVGDRDEAFF. The CDR3 nucleotides are TGTGCCAGCAGCTTAGAGGTGGGGGACAGGGATGAAGCTTTCTTT. The chain links TRBV7-6 to TRBJ1-1, with 9 bases lining up with TRBD1. The germline V gene encodes CDR1 SGHVS and CDR2 FNYEAQ. V dropped 1 base and J dropped 7; count of bases not matched to a gene: 7. The CDR3 is 15 amino acids.

The chain employs TRBV29-1 and TRBJ2-2, with D possibly being TRBD1 (5 bases). Germline values: CDR1 SQVTM, CDR2 ANQGSEA. Trimming removed 6 bases from V and 1 base from J, with 9 bases in between. The CDR3 sequence is 13 residues long. The CDR3 DNA reads TGCAGCGTCCCCCAGGGGAACACCGGGGAGCTGTTTTTT. Its translation is CSVPQGNTGELFF.

V is TRBV19 and J is TRBJ1-5; TRBD1 is a possible D gene (5 bases). Germline values: CDR1 LNHDA, CDR2 SQIVND (reference sequence). The CDR3 totals 14 residues. V lost 7 bases, J lost 5 bases, and 15 bases lay in between. The CDR3 DNA sequence: TGTGCCAGTACCCGGCAGGGCCTGCATCAGCCCCAGCATTTT. It yields the protein CASTRQGLHQPQHF.